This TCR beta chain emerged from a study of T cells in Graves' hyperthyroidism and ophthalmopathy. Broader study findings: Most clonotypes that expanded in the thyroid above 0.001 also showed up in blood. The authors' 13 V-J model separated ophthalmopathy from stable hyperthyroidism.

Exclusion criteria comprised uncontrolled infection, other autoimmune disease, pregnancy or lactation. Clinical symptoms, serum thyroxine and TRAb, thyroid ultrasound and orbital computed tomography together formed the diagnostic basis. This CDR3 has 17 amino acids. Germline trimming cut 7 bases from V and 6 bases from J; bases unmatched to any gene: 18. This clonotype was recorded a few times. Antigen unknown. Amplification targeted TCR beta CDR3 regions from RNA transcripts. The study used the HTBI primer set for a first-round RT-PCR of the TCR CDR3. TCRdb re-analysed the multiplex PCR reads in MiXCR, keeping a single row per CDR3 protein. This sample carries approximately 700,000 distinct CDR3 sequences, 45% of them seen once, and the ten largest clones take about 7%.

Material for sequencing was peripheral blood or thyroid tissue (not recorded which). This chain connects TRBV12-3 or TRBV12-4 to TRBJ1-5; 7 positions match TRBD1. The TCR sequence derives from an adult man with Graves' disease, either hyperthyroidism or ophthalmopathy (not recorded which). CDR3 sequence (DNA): TGTGCCAGCACAATCCGACAGGGAGGGCTGCGAGTTCAGCCCCAGCATTTT. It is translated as CASTIRQGGLRVQPQHF.